These T cell receptor beta chains were read from a single sample in a study of blood T cell repertoires in COVID-19. Assay used: immunoSEQ multiplex PCR; TCRdb lists only in-frame clones, some missing. This sample has about 400,000 clones, with approximately 89% found just once. Sequencing was done on a sample of PBMCs or T cells enriched from blood (not recorded which). The receptors come from a woman aged 25 to 39 who had recovered from COVID-19. Both conserved end residues are part of each CDR3. Fields, in order: J gene, V gene, D gene, CDR3 protein, CDR3 DNA. A D gene is named only where the DNA matches it firmly.

j_call: TRBJ1-6
v_call: TRBV30
d_call: NA
cdr3_aa: CAWSVQWQGNNSPLHF
cdr3_nt: TGTGCCTGGAGTGTACAGTGGCAGGGGAATAATTCACCCCTCCACTTT

j_call: TRBJ2-1
v_call: TRBV4-2
d_call: TRBD2
cdr3_aa: CASSQVAGGPRGNEQFF
cdr3_nt: TGTGCCAGCAGCCAAGTAGCGGGAGGGCCGCGGGGCAATGAGCAGTTCTTC

j_call: TRBJ1-1
v_call: TRBV4-1
d_call: NA
cdr3_aa: CASSQDSTEAFF
cdr3_nt: TGCGCCAGCAGCCAAGACTCCACTGAAGCTTTCTTT

j_call: TRBJ2-5
v_call: TRBV6-2/TRBV6-3
d_call: TRBD2
cdr3_aa: CASSYSLAGGHF
cdr3_nt: TGTGCCAGCAGTTACTCGCTAGCGGGGGGACACTTC

j_call: TRBJ1-5
v_call: TRBV3-1/TRBV3-2
d_call: NA
cdr3_aa: CASSLRGQNQPQHF
cdr3_nt: TGTGCCAGCAGCCTACGCGGACAGAATCAGCCCCAGCATTTT

j_call: TRBJ2-2
v_call: TRBV6-5
d_call: NA
cdr3_aa: CASSLQGNTGELFF
cdr3_nt: TGTGCCAGCAGCCTACAGGGGAACACCGGGGAGCTGTTTTTT

j_call: TRBJ2-7
v_call: TRBV6-5
d_call: NA
cdr3_aa: CASSYSPGTYEQYF
cdr3_nt: TGTGCCAGCAGTTACTCTCCGGGGACCTACGAGCAGTACTTC

j_call: TRBJ1-1
v_call: TRBV11-2
d_call: TRBD1
cdr3_aa: CASSPFRGGPDTEAFF
cdr3_nt: TGTGCCAGCAGCCCCTTTCGAGGGGGCCCGGACACTGAAGCTTTCTTT

j_call: TRBJ1-2
v_call: TRBV6-2/TRBV6-3
d_call: NA
cdr3_aa: CASSYSKPPGLDYGYTF
cdr3_nt: TGTGCCAGCAGTTACTCTAAACCCCCAGGTTTGGACTATGGCTACACCTTC

j_call: TRBJ1-2
v_call: TRBV5-1
d_call: TRBD1
cdr3_aa: CASSQDRGGYGYTF
cdr3_nt: TGCGCCAGCAGCCAGGACAGGGGGGGATATGGCTACACCTTC

j_call: TRBJ1-2
v_call: TRBV20-1
d_call: NA
cdr3_aa: CSAGGTGGYTF
cdr3_nt: TGCAGTGCGGGGGGTACGGGTGGCTACACCTTC

j_call: TRBJ1-5
v_call: TRBV5-1
d_call: NA
cdr3_aa: CASSLVGAGNQPQHF
cdr3_nt: TGCGCCAGCAGCTTGGTGGGGGCTGGCAATCAGCCCCAGCATTTT

j_call: TRBJ1-1
v_call: TRBV7-5
d_call: NA
cdr3_aa: CARSLGDKNTEAFF
cdr3_nt: TGTGCCAGAAGCTTAGGGGACAAGAACACTGAAGCTTTCTTT

j_call: TRBJ1-3
v_call: TRBV5-6
d_call: NA
cdr3_aa: CASSFYDGAGNTIYF
cdr3_nt: TGTGCCAGCAGCTTCTACGACGGAGCTGGAAACACCATATATTTT

j_call: TRBJ2-3
v_call: TRBV9
d_call: TRBD2
cdr3_aa: CASSVGGSGGFPDTQYF
cdr3_nt: TGTGCCAGCAGCGTAGGCGGTAGCGGGGGATTTCCGGATACGCAGTATTTT

j_call: TRBJ2-2
v_call: TRBV7-2
d_call: NA
cdr3_aa: CASSYKNTGELFF
cdr3_nt: TGTGCCAGCAGCTATAAGAACACCGGGGAGCTGTTTTTT

j_call: TRBJ2-2
v_call: TRBV27
d_call: NA
cdr3_aa: CASRLALTGELFF
cdr3_nt: TGTGCCAGCAGACTAGCCCTCACCGGGGAGCTGTTTTTT